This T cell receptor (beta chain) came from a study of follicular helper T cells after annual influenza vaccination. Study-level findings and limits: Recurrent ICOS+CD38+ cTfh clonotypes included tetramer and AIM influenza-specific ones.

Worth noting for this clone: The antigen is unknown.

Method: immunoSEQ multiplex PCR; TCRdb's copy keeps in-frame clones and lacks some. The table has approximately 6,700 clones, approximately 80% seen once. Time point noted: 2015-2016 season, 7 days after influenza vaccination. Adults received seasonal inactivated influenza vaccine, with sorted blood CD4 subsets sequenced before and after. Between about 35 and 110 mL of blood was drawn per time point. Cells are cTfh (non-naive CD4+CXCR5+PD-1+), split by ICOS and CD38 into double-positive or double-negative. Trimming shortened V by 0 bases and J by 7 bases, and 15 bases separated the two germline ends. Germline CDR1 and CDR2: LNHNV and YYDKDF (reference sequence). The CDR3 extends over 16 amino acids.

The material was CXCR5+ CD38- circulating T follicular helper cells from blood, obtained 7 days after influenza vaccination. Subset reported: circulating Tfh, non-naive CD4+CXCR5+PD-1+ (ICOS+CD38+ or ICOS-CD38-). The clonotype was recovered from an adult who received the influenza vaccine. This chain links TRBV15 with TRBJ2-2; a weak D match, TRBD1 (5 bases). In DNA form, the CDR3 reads TGTGCCACCAGCAGAGAGACAGCCCTCCGTGGCGGGGAGCTGTTTTTT. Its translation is CATSRETALRGGELFF.